The clone carrying this T cell receptor beta chain has just one count. No antigen is known for it. The data were taken from a study of OX40 agonist ivuxolimab in advanced cancers. Looking at the study overall: Partial response was recorded in three patients: one hepatocellular carcinoma and two cutaneous melanoma cases. Regarding the study as a whole: Individuals who were partial responders at 0.1-3.0 mg/kg had clonal expansion that ranked among the lowest. Among some nonresponders, normalized T-cell clonal expansion was also low. The investigators did not determine what antigen specificity the expanded peripheral T cells had.

The table came from immunoSEQ multiplex PCR; TCRdb's copy has only in-frame clones and leaves some out. The sample lists some 96,000 clones, around 85% occurring once. The trim removed 3 bases at V and 2 bases at J, leaving 7 bases unmatched. Germline V CDR1 and CDR2: MNHEY, SMNVEV (reference sequence). This CDR3 is built from 17 residues. The TCR comes from an adult with an advanced solid tumor such as melanoma, head and neck, liver or kidney cancer. This specimen consisted of CD4+ or CD8+ T cells sorted from blood, obtained in a trial of the OX40 agonist ivuxolimab. The chain is built from TRBV27 and TRBJ2-3, with 11 bases aligning to TRBD2. CDR3 residues: CASSFKTSGTYTDTQYF. The CDR3 DNA reads TGTGCCAGCAGTTTCAAGACTAGCGGGACTTACACAGATACGCAGTATTTT.